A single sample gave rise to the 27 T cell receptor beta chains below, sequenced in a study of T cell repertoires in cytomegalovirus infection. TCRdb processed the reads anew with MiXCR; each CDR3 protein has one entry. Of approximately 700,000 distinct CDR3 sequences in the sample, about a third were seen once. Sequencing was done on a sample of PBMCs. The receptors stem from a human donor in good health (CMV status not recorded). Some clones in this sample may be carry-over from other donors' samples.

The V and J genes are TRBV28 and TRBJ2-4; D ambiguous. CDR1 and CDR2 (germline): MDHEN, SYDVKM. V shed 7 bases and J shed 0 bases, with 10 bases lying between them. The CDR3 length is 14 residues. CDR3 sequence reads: CASNRPLAKNIQYF. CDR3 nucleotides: TGTGCCAGCAATCGGCCCCTAGCCAAAAACATTCAGTACTTC.

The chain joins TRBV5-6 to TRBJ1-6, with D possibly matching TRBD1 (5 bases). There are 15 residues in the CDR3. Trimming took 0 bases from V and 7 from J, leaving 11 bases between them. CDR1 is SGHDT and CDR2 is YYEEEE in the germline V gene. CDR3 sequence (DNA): TGTGCCAGCAGCTTGGCAACGAGGGGAAATTCACCCCTCCACTTT. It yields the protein CASSLATRGNSPLHF.

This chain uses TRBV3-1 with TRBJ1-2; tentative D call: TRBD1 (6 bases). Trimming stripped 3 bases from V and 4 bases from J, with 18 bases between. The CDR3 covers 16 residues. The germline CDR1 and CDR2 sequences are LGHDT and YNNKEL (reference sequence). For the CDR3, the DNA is TGTGCCAGCAGCCAGACCGGGGGCCGAGTGGGCTATGGCTACACCTTC. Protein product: CASSQTGGRVGYGYTF.

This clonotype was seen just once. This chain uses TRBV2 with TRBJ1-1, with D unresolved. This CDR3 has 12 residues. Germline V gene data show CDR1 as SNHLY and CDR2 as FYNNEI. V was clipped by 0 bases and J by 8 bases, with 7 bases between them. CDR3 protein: CASSEATGEAFF. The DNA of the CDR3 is TGTGCCAGCAGTGAAGCCACGGGGGAAGCTTTCTTT.

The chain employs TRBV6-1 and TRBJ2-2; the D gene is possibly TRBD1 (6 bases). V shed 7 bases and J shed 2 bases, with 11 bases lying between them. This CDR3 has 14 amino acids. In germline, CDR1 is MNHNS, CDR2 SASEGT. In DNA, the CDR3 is TGTGCCAGCACCACAGGGCCCAACACCGGGGAGCTGTTTTTT. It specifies CASTTGPNTGELFF.

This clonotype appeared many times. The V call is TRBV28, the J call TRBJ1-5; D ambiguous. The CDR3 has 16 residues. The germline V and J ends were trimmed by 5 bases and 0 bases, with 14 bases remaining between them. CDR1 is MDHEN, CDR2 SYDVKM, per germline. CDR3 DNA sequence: TGTGCCAGCAGTCTCTGGACGGTATATAGCAATCAGCCCCAGCATTTT. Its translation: CASSLWTVYSNQPQHF.

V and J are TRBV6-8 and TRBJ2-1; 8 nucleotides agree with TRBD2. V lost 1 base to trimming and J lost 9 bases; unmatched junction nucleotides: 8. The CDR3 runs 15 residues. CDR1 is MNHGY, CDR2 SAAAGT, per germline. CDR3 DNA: TGTGCCAGCAGTTACTATGGGCGGGGGGCTGGTGAGCAGTTCTTC. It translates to CASSYYGRGAGEQFF.

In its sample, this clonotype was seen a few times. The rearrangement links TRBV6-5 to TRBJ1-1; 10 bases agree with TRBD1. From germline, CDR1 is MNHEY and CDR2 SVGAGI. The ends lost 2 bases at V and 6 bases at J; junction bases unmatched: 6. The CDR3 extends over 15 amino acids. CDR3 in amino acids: CASSYIGQGDSEAFF. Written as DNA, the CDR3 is TGTGCCAGCAGTTACATTGGACAGGGGGATTCTGAAGCTTTCTTT.

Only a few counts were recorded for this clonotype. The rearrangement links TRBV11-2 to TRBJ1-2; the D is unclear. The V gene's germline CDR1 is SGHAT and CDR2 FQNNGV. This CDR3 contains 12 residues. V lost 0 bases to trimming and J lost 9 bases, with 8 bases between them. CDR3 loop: CASSLEVSSYTF. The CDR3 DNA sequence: TGTGCCAGCAGCTTAGAAGTTTCGAGCTACACCTTC.

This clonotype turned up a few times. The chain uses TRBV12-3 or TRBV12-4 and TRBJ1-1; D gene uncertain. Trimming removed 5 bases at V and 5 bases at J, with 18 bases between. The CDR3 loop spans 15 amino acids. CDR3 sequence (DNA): TGTGCCAGCAGTATCTCGCGGCCCACGGGGACTGAAGCTTTCTTT. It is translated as CASSISRPTGTEAFF.

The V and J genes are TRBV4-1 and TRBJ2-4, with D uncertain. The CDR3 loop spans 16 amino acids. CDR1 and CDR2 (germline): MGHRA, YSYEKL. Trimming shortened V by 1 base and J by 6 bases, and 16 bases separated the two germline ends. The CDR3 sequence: CASSQGLFPFGNIQYF. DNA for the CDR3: TGCGCCAGCAGCCAAGGGTTGTTTCCCTTCGGAAACATTCAGTACTTC.

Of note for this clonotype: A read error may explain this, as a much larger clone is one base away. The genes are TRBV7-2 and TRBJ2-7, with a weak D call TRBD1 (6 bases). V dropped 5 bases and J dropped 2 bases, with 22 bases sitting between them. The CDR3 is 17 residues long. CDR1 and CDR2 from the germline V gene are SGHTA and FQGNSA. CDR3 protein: CASSLRDLTGPPYEQYF. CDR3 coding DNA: TGTGCCAGCAGCCTAAGGGACCTGACAGGACCACCCTACGAGCAGTACTTC.

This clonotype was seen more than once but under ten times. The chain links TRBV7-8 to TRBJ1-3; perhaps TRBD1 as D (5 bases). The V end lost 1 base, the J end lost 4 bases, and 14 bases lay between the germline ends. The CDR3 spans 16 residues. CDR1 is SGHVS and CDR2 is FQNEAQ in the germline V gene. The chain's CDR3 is CASSLVSQGFGNTIYF. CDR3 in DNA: TGTGCCAGCAGCTTAGTATCCCAGGGATTCGGAAACACCATATATTTT.

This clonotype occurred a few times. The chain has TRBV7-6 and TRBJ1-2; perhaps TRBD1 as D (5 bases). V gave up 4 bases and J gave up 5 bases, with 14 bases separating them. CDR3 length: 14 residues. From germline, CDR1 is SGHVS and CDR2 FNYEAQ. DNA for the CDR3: TGTGCCAGCAGCTGGGGGATCTCGGGGTATGGCTACACCTTC. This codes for CASSWGISGYGYTF.

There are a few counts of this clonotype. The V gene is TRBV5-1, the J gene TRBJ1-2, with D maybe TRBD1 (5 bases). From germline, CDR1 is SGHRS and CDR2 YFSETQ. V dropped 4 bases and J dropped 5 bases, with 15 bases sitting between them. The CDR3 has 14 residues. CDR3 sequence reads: CASSRDRETYGYTF. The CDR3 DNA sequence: TGCGCCAGCAGCCGGGACCGAGAGACATATGGCTACACCTTC.

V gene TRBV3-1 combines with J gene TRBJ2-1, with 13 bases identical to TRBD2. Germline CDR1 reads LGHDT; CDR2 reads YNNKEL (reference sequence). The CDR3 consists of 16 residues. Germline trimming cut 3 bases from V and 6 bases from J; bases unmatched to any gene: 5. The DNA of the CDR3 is TGTGCCAGCAGCCACCCGACTAGCGGGAGGCTCAATGAGCAGTTCTTC. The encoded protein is CASSHPTSGRLNEQFF.

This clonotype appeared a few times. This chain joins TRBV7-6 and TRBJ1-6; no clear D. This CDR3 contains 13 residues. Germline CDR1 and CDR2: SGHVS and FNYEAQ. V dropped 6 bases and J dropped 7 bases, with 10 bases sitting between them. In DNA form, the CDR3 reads TGTGCCAGCAGTGCGGACGGCAATTCACCCCTCCACTTT. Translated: CASSADGNSPLHF.

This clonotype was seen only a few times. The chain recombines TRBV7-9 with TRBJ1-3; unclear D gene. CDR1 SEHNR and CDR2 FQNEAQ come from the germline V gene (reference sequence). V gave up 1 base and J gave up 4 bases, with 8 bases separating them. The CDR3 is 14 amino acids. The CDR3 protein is CASSLGVMGNTIYF. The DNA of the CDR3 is TGTGCCAGCAGCTTAGGCGTGATGGGAAACACCATATATTTT.

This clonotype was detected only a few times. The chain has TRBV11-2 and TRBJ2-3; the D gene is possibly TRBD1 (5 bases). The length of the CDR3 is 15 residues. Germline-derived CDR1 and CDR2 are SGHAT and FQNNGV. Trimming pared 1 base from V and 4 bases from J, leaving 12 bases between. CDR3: CASSLGPGLADTQYF. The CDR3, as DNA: TGTGCCAGCAGCTTAGGCCCAGGGTTAGCAGATACGCAGTATTTT.

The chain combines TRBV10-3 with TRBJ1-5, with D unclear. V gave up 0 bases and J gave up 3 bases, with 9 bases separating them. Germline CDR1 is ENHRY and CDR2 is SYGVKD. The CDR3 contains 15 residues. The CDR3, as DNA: TGTGCCATCAGTGAGTCGGGAGAAACCAATCAGCCCCAGCATTTT. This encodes CAISESGETNQPQHF.

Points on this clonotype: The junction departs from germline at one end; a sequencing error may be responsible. The CDR3 bases are TGTTCCAGCACCCATCGGGGGACAGGGGGCATCTACGAGCAGTACTTC. Its protein is CSSTHRGTGGIYEQYF. The rearrangement uses TRBV6-5 and TRBJ2-7, with TRBD1 matching 12 bases. The length of the CDR3 is 16 residues. In germline, CDR1 is MNHEY, CDR2 SVGAGI.

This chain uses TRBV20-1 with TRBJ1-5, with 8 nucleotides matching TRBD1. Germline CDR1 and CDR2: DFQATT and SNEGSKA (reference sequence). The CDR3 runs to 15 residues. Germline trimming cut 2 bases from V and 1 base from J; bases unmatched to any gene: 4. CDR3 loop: CSARSGGKSNQPQHF. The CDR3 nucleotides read TGCAGTGCTAGATCAGGGGGCAAGAGCAATCAGCCCCAGCATTTT.

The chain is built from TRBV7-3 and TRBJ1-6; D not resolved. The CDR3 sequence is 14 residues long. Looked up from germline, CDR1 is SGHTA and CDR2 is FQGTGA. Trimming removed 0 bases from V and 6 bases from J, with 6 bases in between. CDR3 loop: CASSLTFGNSPLHF. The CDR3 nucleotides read TGTGCCAGCAGCTTAACGTTCGGTAATTCACCCCTCCACTTT.

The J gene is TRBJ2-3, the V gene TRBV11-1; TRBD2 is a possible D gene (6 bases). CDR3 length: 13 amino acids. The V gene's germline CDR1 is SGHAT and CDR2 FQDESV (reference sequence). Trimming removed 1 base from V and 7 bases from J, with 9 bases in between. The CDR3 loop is CASSLDGGNTQYF. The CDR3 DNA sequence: TGTGCCAGCAGCTTAGACGGGGGAAATACGCAGTATTTT.

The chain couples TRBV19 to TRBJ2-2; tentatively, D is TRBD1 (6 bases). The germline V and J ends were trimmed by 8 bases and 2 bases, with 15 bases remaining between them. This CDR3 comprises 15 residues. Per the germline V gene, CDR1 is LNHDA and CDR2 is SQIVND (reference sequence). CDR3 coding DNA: TGTGCCAGTGGATTTACAGGGAGTAACACCGGGGAGCTGTTTTTT. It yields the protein CASGFTGSNTGELFF.

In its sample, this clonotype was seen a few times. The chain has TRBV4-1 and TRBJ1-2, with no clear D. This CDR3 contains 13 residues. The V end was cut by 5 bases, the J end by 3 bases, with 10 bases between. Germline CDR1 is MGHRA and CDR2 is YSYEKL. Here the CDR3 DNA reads TGCGCCAGCAGCATACACGGTGACTATGGCTACACCTTC. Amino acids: CASSIHGDYGYTF.

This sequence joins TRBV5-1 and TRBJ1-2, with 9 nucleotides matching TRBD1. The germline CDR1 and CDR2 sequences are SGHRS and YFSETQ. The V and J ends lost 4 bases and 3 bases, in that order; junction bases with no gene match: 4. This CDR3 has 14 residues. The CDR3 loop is CASSGTGPDYGYTF. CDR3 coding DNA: TGCGCCAGCAGCGGGACAGGGCCCGACTATGGCTACACCTTC. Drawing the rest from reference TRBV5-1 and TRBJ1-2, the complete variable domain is KAGVTQTPRYLIKTRGQQVTLSCSPISGHRSVSWYQQTPGQGLQFLFEYFSETQRNKGNFPGRFSGRQFSNSRSEMNVSTLELGDSALYLCASSGTGPDYGYTFGSGTRLTVV.